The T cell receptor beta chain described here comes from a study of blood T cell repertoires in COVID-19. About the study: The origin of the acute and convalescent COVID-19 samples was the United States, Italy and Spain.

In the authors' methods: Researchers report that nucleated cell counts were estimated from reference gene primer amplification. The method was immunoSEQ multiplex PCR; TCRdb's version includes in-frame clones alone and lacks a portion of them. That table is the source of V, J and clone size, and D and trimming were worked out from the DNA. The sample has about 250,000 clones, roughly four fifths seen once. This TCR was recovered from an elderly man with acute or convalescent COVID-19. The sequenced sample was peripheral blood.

The CDR3 sequence is CASSLGAAATDTQYF. The DNA for the CDR3 is TGTGCCAGCAGCTTAGGGGCCGCCGCCACAGATACGCAGTATTTT. This rearrangement joins TRBV11-3 to TRBJ2-3; no clear D gene. CDR3 size: 15 residues. The germline V gene has CDR1 SGHNT and CDR2 YENEEA. V was cut by 1 base and J by 2 bases, with 10 bases left in between.